This is a list of T cell receptor beta chains from one sample in a study of blood T cells in healthy people across ages. TCRdb recomputed calls from the 5' RACE reads with MiXCR, one row per CDR3 protein. The sample contains more than 500,000 distinct CDR3 sequences, 27% of which appear only once. Sequencing was performed on blood. The receptors derive from a woman aged 65 to 85 in good health. Each CDR3 is given with its conserved first and last residue. Fields, in order: CDR3 protein, CDR3 DNA, V gene, D gene, clone size, J gene. A D gene is named only where the DNA matches it firmly. Rows may omit the clone size; those that give it use once, few, many or a size class.

CSARVGGGWFEQYF,TGCAGTGCTAGAGTGGGGGGTGGTTGGTTTGAGCAGTACTTC,TRBV20-1,NA,few,TRBJ2-5
CASSSRPDRATGELFF,TGTGCCAGCAGTTCACGACCCGACAGGGCCACCGGGGAGCTGTTTTTT,TRBV6-5,TRBD1,few,TRBJ2-2
CASSYGQGSTEAFF,TGTGCCAGCAGTTACGGACAGGGGAGCACTGAAGCTTTCTTT,TRBV27,TRBD1,NA,TRBJ1-1
CASSLLGSPLSGNTIYF,TGCGCCAGCAGCTTGTTAGGGTCGCCCCTCTCTGGAAACACCATATATTTT,TRBV5-1,NA,few,TRBJ1-3
CAWSVKGSGGLQETQYF,TGTGCCTGGAGTGTAAAAGGATCGGGGGGTTTACAAGAGACCCAGTACTTC,TRBV30,TRBD2,NA,TRBJ2-5
CASTFGSGPSTDTQYF,TGCGCCAGCACCTTCGGGTCGGGGCCTAGCACAGATACGCAGTATTTT,TRBV5-1,NA,few,TRBJ2-3
CASSLDPMGQETQYF,TGCGCCAGCAGCTTGGATCCTATGGGCCAAGAGACCCAGTACTTC,TRBV5-1,NA,NA,TRBJ2-5
CASSLARENYGYTF,TGTGCCAGCAGCTTAGCCAGGGAAAACTATGGCTACACCTTC,TRBV7-2,NA,few,TRBJ1-2
CASSVRGGYNEQFF,TGTGCCAGCAGCGTGAGGGGCGGCTACAATGAGCAGTTCTTC,TRBV9,NA,NA,TRBJ2-1
CASRPRDREADGYTF,TGTGCCAGCAGGCCCCGGGACAGGGAGGCGGATGGCTACACCTTC,TRBV12-3/TRBV12-4,TRBD1,few,TRBJ1-2
CASSLNREVQEQFF,TGTGCCAGCAGCTTAAACCGAGAAGTACAGGAGCAGTTCTTC,TRBV6-2/TRBV6-3,NA,NA,TRBJ2-1
CSATPRDNEQFF,TGCAGTGCCACTCCTAGAGACAATGAGCAGTTCTTC,TRBV20-1,NA,few,TRBJ2-1
CASSYPNYGYTF,TGTGCCAGCAGTTATCCCAACTATGGCTACACCTTC,TRBV12-3/TRBV12-4,NA,few,TRBJ1-2
CASSQLHRETQYF,TGTGCCAGCAGCCAATTACACAGGGAGACCCAGTACTTC,TRBV12-3/TRBV12-4,NA,NA,TRBJ2-5
CASSLGYGGGVAYEQYF,TGTGCCAGCAGTTTAGGGTATGGCGGGGGCGTTGCCTACGAGCAGTACTTC,TRBV28,NA,NA,TRBJ2-7
CASGNRQGAGGNTIYF,TGTGCTAGTGGTAACCGACAGGGGGCAGGAGGAAACACCATATATTTT,TRBV12-5,TRBD1,few,TRBJ1-3
CASSYSKGVDYGYTF,TGTGCCAGCAGTTACTCGAAAGGGGTGGACTATGGCTACACCTTC,TRBV6-5,NA,few,TRBJ1-2
CASSSKMDRGGNTEAFF,TGCGCCAGCAGCTCAAAAATGGACAGGGGCGGCAACACTGAAGCTTTCTTT,TRBV5-1,TRBD1,NA,TRBJ1-1
CASSRGQGYGYTF,TGTGCCAGCAGCAGGGGACAGGGCTATGGCTACACCTTC,TRBV5-6,TRBD1,many,TRBJ1-2
CASRRTAENIQYF,TGTGCCAGCAGAAGGACGGCAGAAAACATTCAGTACTTC,TRBV6-2/TRBV6-3,NA,few,TRBJ2-4
CSGRRETVYNEQFF,TGCAGCGGGCGCCGGGAGACTGTCTACAATGAGCAGTTCTTC,TRBV29-1,NA,NA,TRBJ2-1
CASSFGGAAIWAAKNIQYF,TGTGCCAGCAGCTTTGGAGGGGCAGCGATTTGGGCGGCCAAAAACATTCAGTACTTC,TRBV7-2,NA,NA,TRBJ2-4
CASRETGLYEQYF,TGTGCCAGCAGAGAAACAGGGCTCTACGAGCAGTACTTC,TRBV6-2/TRBV6-3,NA,NA,TRBJ2-7
CASSQDLQVDSYEQYF,TGCGCCAGCAGCCAAGATTTACAGGTCGACTCCTACGAGCAGTACTTC,TRBV4-3,NA,NA,TRBJ2-7
CASGGGDYQPQHF,TGTGCCAGCGGCGGAGGGGATTACCAGCCCCAGCATTTT,TRBV27,NA,NA,TRBJ1-5
CASSLIFEEGYTF,TGTGCCAGCAGCTTAATCTTCGAGGAGGGCTACACCTTC,TRBV7-9,NA,NA,TRBJ1-2
CASSSAMNTEAFF,TGCGCCAGCAGCTCAGCCATGAACACTGAAGCTTTCTTT,TRBV5-1,NA,NA,TRBJ1-1
CASSDIGGTGELFF,TGTGCCAGCAGCGACATAGGGGGCACCGGGGAGCTGTTTTTT,TRBV7-3,NA,few,TRBJ2-2
CSARERGGSTEAFF,TGCAGTGCTAGAGAGAGGGGTGGGAGCACTGAAGCTTTCTTT,TRBV20-1,NA,NA,TRBJ1-1
CASSGAQETQYF,TGTGCCAGCTCGGGGGCCCAAGAGACCCAGTACTTC,TRBV28,NA,few,TRBJ2-5
CASSQNWDDTDTQYF,TGCGCCAGCAGCCAAAATTGGGACGACACAGATACGCAGTATTTT,TRBV4-1,NA,NA,TRBJ2-3
CASSPYGLAGGNEQFF,TGTGCCAGCAGTCCCTACGGACTAGCGGGGGGAAATGAGCAGTTCTTC,TRBV6-4,TRBD2,few,TRBJ2-1
CSVEPGPGIRYGYTF,TGCAGCGTTGAACCCGGTCCAGGGATACGCTATGGCTACACCTTC,TRBV29-1,NA,NA,TRBJ1-2
CSASWGTSRSSYEQYF,TGCAGTGCTAGTTGGGGGACTAGCCGAAGCTCCTACGAGCAGTACTTC,TRBV20-1,TRBD2,NA,TRBJ2-7
CASRGNGGELFF,TGTGCCAGCAGGGGAAATGGCGGGGAGCTGTTTTTT,TRBV6-5,NA,NA,TRBJ2-2
CASSLRYQGQVNVPPYF,TGCGCCAGCAGCTTGAGGTATCAGGGACAGGTAAATGTCCCCCCGTATTTT,TRBV5-1,TRBD1,NA,TRBJ2-3
CASSQAPARDTQYF,TGTGCCAGCAGCCAAGCACCCGCAAGAGATACGCAGTATTTT,TRBV3-1,NA,few,TRBJ2-3
CASSSRLAPGELFF,TGTGCCAGCAGCTCTAGACTAGCCCCCGGGGAGCTGTTTTTT,TRBV5-5,TRBD2,few,TRBJ2-2
CASRSSSSGERYEQYF,TGTGCCAGCAGATCCTCCTCTAGCGGGGAGCGATACGAGCAGTACTTC,TRBV6-2/TRBV6-3,TRBD2,few,TRBJ2-7
CSARSPGGRPEQFF,TGCAGTGCTAGATCCCCGGGGGGGCGGCCTGAGCAGTTCTTC,TRBV20-1,TRBD2,NA,TRBJ2-1
CSGLGGLYEQFF,TGCAGCGGGTTGGGGGGGTTATATGAGCAGTTCTTC,TRBV29-1,TRBD2,NA,TRBJ2-1
CSSRENLNTEAFF,TGCAGCTCGAGGGAAAACCTGAACACTGAAGCTTTCTTT,TRBV29-1,NA,NA,TRBJ1-1
CSVVLALNTEAFF,TGCAGCGTTGTTTTGGCTCTGAACACTGAAGCTTTCTTT,TRBV29-1,NA,NA,TRBJ1-1
CSAYDRSKGPEAFF,TGCAGTGCGTATGACCGGTCAAAGGGGCCTGAAGCTTTCTTT,TRBV20-1,NA,NA,TRBJ1-1
CASSLETSGGGKTQYF,TGTGCCAGCAGCTTGGAGACTAGCGGGGGCGGAAAGACCCAGTACTTC,TRBV7-2,TRBD2,few,TRBJ2-5